This T cell receptor (beta chain) was captured by sequencing in a study of OX40 agonist ivuxolimab in advanced cancers. Across the study: Administration of intravenous ivuxolimab to patients occurred every 2 weeks at 0.01 to 10 mg/kg. Eligibility admitted prior anti-PD-1, anti-PD-L1 or anti-CTLA-4 therapy; about 40% had some.

Germline lookup yields CDR1 SGHNT and CDR2 YYREEE (reference sequence). The CDR3 spans 14 residues. V lost 4 bases to trimming and J lost 4 bases; unmatched junction nucleotides: 4. Autoimmune disease history or systemic immunosuppression led to patient exclusion. Sequencing used immunoSEQ multiplex PCR; TCRdb keeps in-frame clones, though not all of them. The repertoire has 45,000 to 55,000 clones, under 85% of them found once; the top ten carry approximately 1.1%. This material consisted of CD4+ or CD8+ T cells sorted from blood, taken in a trial of the OX40 agonist ivuxolimab. This TCR came from an adult with an advanced solid tumor such as melanoma, head and neck, liver or kidney cancer. The J gene is TRBJ1-2, the V gene TRBV5-4, with TRBD1 identical over 10 bases. CDR3 DNA: TGTGCCAGCAGCCCGGACAGGGGGATCTATGGCTACACCTTC. It translates to CASSPDRGIYGYTF.